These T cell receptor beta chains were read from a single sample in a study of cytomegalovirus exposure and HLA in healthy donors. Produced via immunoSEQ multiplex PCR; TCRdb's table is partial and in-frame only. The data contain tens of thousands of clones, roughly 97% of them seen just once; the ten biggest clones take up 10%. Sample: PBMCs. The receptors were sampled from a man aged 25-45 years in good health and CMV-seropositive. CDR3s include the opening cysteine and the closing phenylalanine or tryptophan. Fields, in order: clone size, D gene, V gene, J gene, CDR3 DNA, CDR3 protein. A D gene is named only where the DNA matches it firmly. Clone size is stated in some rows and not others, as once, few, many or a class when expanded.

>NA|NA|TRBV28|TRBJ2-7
TGTGCCAGCAGTCCAATGGACCTGCTTGGAACAGGAGGGCACTACGAGCAGTACTTC
CASSPMDLLGTGGHYEQYF
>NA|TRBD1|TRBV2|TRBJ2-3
TGTGCCAGCAGAAGGACAGGGGTGGGGACAGATACGCAGTATTTT
CASRRTGVGTDTQYF
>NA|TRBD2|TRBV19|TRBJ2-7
TGTGCCAGTAGTAGAACCGGGGGGATCCACGAGCAGTACTTC
CASSRTGGIHEQYF
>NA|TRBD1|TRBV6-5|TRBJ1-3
TGTGCCAGCAGTTATTCCGGGACAGGGTGGTACACCATATATTTT
CASSYSGTGWYTIYF
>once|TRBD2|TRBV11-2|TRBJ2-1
TGTGCCAGCAGCTTAAGGGGGACTAGCGGGAGGTCCTCCTACAATGAGCAGTTCTTC
CASSLRGTSGRSSYNEQFF
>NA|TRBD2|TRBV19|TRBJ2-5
TGTGCCAGTAGTATAGCTGGCGGGAGGGCCGTGCAGACCCAGTACTTC
CASSIAGGRAVQTQYF
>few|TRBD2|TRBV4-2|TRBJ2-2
TGTGCCAGCAGCCAACAACTAGCGGAAACCGGGGAGCTGTTTTTT
CASSQQLAETGELFF
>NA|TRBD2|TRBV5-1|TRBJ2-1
TGCGCCAGCAGACTAGCGGGACAGGTGGGTGAGCAGTTCTTC
CASRLAGQVGEQFF
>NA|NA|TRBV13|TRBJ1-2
TGTGCCAGCAGCCGGTGGGACAAAAGGGAAGGCTACACCTTC
CASSRWDKREGYTF
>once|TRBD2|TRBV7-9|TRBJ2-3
TGTGCCAGCAGCTTGGGACTAGCGGGAGGGTTTAGCCCAGATACGCAGTATTTT
CASSLGLAGGFSPDTQYF
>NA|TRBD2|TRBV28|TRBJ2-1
TGTGCCAGCAGCCGATCTAGCGGGAGGGCCGGGGATGAGCAGTTCTTC
CASSRSSGRAGDEQFF
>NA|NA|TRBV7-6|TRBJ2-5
TGTGCCAGCAGCCTCCCCTATGTTCGAGAGACCCAGTACTTC
CASSLPYVRETQYF
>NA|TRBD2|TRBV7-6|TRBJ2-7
TGTGCCAGCAGCGAGTGGGAGCGGGAGCTTTACCGCGAGCAGTACTTC
CASSEWERELYREQYF
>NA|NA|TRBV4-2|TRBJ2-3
TGTGCCAGCAGCCAAGATGGAGGAGCGGGCCGCACAGATACGCAGTATTTT
CASSQDGGAGRTDTQYF
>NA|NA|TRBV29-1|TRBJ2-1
TGCAGCGTTGAAGTGGGCAGTCCCCGATGGTCCTACAATGAGCAGTTCTTC
CSVEVGSPRWSYNEQFF
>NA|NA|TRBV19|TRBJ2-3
TGTGCCAGTAGTATGGCGAGCGGTACGCAGTATTTT
CASSMASGTQYF
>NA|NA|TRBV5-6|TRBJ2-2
TGTGCCAGCAGCTTGCCGGGGACCGGGGAGCTGTTTTTT
CASSLPGTGELFF
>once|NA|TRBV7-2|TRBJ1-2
TGTGCCAGCAAGGCGGGTGGCTATGGCTACACCTTC
CASKAGGYGYTF
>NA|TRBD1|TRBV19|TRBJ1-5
TGTGCCAGTAGTACCGACAGGGGTTCCTATCAGCCCCAGCATTTT
CASSTDRGSYQPQHF
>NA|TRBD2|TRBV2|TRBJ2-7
TGTGCCAGCAGTGGACTTACTAGCGGGAAGGTATGGGAGCAGTACTTC
CASSGLTSGKVWEQYF
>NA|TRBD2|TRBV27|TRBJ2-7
TGTGCCAGCAGTCCCTGGGTGACTAGCGGGAGCGAGCAGTACTTC
CASSPWVTSGSEQYF
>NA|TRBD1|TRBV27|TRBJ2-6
TGTGCCAGCAAAGCAGGGGGCCCCTACTCTGGGGCCAACGTCCTGACTTTC
CASKAGGPYSGANVLTF
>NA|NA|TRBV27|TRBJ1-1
TGTGCCAGCAGTCCTCTGGGGGGGATCACTGAAGCTTTCTTT
CASSPLGGITEAFF
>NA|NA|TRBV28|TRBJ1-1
TGTGCCAGCAGACACGGGACATTCAACACTGAAGCTTTCTTT
CASRHGTFNTEAFF
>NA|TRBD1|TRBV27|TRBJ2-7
TGTGCCAGCAGTTTAAGGGTACAGGGGGGAAACTACGAGCAGTACTTC
CASSLRVQGGNYEQYF
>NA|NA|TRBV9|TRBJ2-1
TGTGCCAGCAGCGGCAACCCCGGGGTCTACAATGAGCAGTTCTTC
CASSGNPGVYNEQFF
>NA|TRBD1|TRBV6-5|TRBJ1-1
TGTGCCAGCAGTCGGGCCGGGACAGGGCAGCCTGAAGCTTTCTTT
CASSRAGTGQPEAFF
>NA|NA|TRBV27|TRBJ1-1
TGTGCCAGCAGTCTCAAGACAGGAAGGGCTTTCTTT
CASSLKTGRAFF
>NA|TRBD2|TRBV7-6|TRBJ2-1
TGTGCCAGCAGCTTTTTAGCGGGAGTCCCACACAATGAGCAGTTCTTC
CASSFLAGVPHNEQFF
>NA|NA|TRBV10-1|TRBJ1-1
TGCGCCAGAAGGGACATAGGTAAGGAAAACACTGAAGCTTTCTTT
CARRDIGKENTEAFF
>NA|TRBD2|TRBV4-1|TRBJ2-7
TGCGCCAGCCGACTCCAGCTAGCGGGAGCCTACGAGCAGTACTTC
CASRLQLAGAYEQYF
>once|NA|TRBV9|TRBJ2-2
TGTGCCAGCAGATCTAACACCGGGGAGCTGTTTTTT
CASRSNTGELFF
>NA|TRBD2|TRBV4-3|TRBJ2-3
TGCGCCAGCAGCCGCCTGAAGAGCGGACTAGCGGGCACAGATACGCAGTATTTT
CASSRLKSGLAGTDTQYF
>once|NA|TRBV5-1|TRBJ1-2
TGCGCCAGCAGCTTGGTTGACAGGAGAGATGGCTACACCTTC
CASSLVDRRDGYTF
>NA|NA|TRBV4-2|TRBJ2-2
TGTGCCAGCAGCCAATCGACAGGAACTTACACCGGGGAGCTGTTTTTT
CASSQSTGTYTGELFF
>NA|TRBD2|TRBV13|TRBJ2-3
TGTGCCAGCAGCTCTCGGGGGGCGGGAGGAACAAGCTTTCATACGCAGTATTTT
CASSSRGAGGTSFHTQYF
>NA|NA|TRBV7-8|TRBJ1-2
TGTGCCAGCAGCCCGACGGGTTGGAGAGGCTACACCTTC
CASSPTGWRGYTF
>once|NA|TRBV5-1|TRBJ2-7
TGCGCCAGCAGCCCGTCAGGGCTGGGGGAGCAGTACTTC
CASSPSGLGEQYF
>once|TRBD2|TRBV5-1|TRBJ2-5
TGCGCCAGCAGCTTCCAGGCAAAGCTAGCGGGGAACATCACCAGACAAGAGACCCAGTACTTC
CASSFQAKLAGNITRQETQYF
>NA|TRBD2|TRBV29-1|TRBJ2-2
TGCAGCGTTGAAGTGGGGACTAGCTGGGCCGCGAACACCGGGGAGCTGTTTTTT
CSVEVGTSWAANTGELFF
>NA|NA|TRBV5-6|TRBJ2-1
TGTGCCAGCAGTCTAATATCCAATGAGCAGTTCTTC
CASSLISNEQFF
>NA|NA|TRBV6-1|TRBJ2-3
TGTGCCACCCTGTGGGGCCAAAGCACAGATACGCAGTATTTT
CATLWGQSTDTQYF
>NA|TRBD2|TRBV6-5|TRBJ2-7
TGTGCCAGCAGCCGACTAGCGGGAGGGCCCCTCGAGCAGTACTTC
CASSRLAGGPLEQYF
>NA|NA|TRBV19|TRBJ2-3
TGTGCCAGTAGTATCGGACTGGCGGCAGATACGCAGTATTTT
CASSIGLAADTQYF
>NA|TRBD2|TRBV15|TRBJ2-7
TGTGCCACCGACTCGGGACTAGCTCTAGACGAGCAGTACTTC
CATDSGLALDEQYF
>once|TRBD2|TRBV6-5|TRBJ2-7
TGTGCCAGCAGGTCACCCGGGGGGGGGTACGAGCAGTACTTC
CASRSPGGGYEQYF
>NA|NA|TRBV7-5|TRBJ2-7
TGTGTCCCTGTCTACGAGCAGTACTTC
CVPVYEQYF
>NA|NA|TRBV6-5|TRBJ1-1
TGTGCCAGCAGTTACTCAGGGGTCAACACTGAAGCTTTCTTT
CASSYSGVNTEAFF
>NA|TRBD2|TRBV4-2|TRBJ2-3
TGTGCCAGCACTACGGGGCTAGCGGGGGGCACAGATACGCAGTATTTT
CASTTGLAGGTDTQYF
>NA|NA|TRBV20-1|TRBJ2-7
TGCAGTGCTCCCCGCGGGGCCAAGCAGTACTTC
CSAPRGAKQYF
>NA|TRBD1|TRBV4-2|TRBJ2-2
TGTGCCAGCAGCCAAGCGAGCAGGGGGCGGGACACCGGGGAGCTGTTTTTT
CASSQASRGRDTGELFF
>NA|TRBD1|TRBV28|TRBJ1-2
TGTGCCAGCAGCAACGACAGGGGGCGTAGAGGCTACACCTTC
CASSNDRGRRGYTF
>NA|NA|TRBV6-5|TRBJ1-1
TGTGCCAGCAGTTCGGGACAACTAATGAACACTGAAGCTTTCTTT
CASSSGQLMNTEAFF
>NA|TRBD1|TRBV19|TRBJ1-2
TGTGCCAGTAGTCCCCGCGGACAGGACTATGGCTACACCTTC
CASSPRGQDYGYTF